Below, one TCR beta chain is given with its context. Authors' analysis steps: Counts of nucleated cells, estimated from reference gene primer amplification, were obtained. Repertoires were generated with immunoSEQ multiplex PCR, while TCRdb's copy carries only in-frame clones and drops some. D and trimming were read from the DNA, whereas the V and J calls and clone size are those reported in that table. The data contain around 190,000 clones, approximately 85% of them singletons. Germline V gives CDR1 SGHAT, CDR2 FQNNGV. The CDR3 covers 15 residues. J lost 1 base, V lost 3 bases, and 5 bases had no gene match. This sample was taken from a study of blood T cell repertoires in COVID-19. About the study: Sites in the United States, Italy and Spain provided acute and convalescent COVID-19 samples. The analysed material was cDNA or gDNA that came from T cells, B-cell-depleted T cells, or PBMCs.

Sequenced sample: peripheral blood. The sequence was collected from a woman aged 55-70 years with acute or convalescent COVID-19. This chain joins TRBV11-2 and TRBJ2-7; 8 positions agree with TRBD2. CDR3 sequence (DNA): TGTGCCAGCAGCTTGGGCGGGAGGTTTTCCTACGAGCAGTACTTC. It codes for CASSLGGRFSYEQYF. Supplemented by reference TRBV11-2 and TRBJ2-7, the full variable domain reads EAGVAQSPRYKIIEKRQSVAFWCNPISGHATLYWYQQILGQGPKLLIQFQNNGVVDDSQLPKDRFSAERLKGVDSTLKIQPAKLEDSAVYLCASSLGGRFSYEQYFGPGTRLTVT.